These 18 T cell receptor beta chains were sequenced from one sample in a study of blood T cell repertoires in COVID-19. TCRdb's table, derived via immunoSEQ multiplex PCR, lists solely in-frame clones and lacks some. The data contain 84,000 or so clones, roughly 87% of them singletons. Sequencing used peripheral blood. The receptor source for this set is a man aged 65 to 85 with acute or convalescent COVID-19.

The CDR3 coding sequence is TGTGCTAGTGGTTTAGGACAGGGGAACACTGAAGCTTTCTTT. This codes for CASGLGQGNTEAFF. V is TRBV12-5 and J is TRBJ1-1; 8 nucleotides align to TRBD1. Germline V gives CDR1 LGHNT, CDR2 FRNRAP. Germline trimming cut 3 bases from V and 1 base from J; bases unmatched to any gene: 1. CDR3 length equals 14 residues.

This clone was seen a few times. Other DNA variants within this sample encode the same CDR3. The chain joins TRBV7-9 to TRBJ1-6, with a tentative D call TRBD1 (5 bases). The V gene lost 1 base and the J gene lost 3 bases, with 7 bases spanning the gap. The germline CDR1 and CDR2 sequences are SEHNR and FQNEAQ (reference sequence). The CDR3 totals 15 residues. Written as DNA, the CDR3 is TGTGCCAGCAGCTTAGGGCAGGGCTATAATTCACCCCTCCACTTT. Its protein is CASSLGQGYNSPLHF.

This chain connects TRBV10-3 to TRBJ1-2; possible D gene TRBD1, 6 bases. The CDR3 spans 18 residues. Looked up from germline, CDR1 is ENHRY and CDR2 is SYGVKD. V was cut by 0 bases and J by 3 bases, with 20 bases left in between. The CDR3 is CAISESSQGRSWDYGYTF. The CDR3 region has the DNA TGTGCCATCAGTGAGTCGTCACAGGGAAGGAGTTGGGACTATGGCTACACCTTC.

V and J are TRBV5-4 and TRBJ2-1, with D possibly TRBD2 on 5 matching bases. V lost 0 bases and J 12 bases, leaving 25 bases between the germline ends. The CDR3 extends over 17 amino acids. Germline assignment: CDR1 SGHNT and CDR2 YYREEE (reference sequence). CDR3 DNA sequence: TGTGCCAGCAGCTTGGGAGGCGGGCTAGTGGAGTCGCATTGGCAGTTCTTC. Protein sequence: CASSLGGGLVESHWQFF.

The chain couples TRBV9 to TRBJ2-7; D perhaps matches TRBD2 (6 bases). In germline, CDR1 is SGDLS, CDR2 YYNGEE. The CDR3 covers 16 residues. V shed 3 bases and J shed 4 bases, with 20 bases lying between them. The CDR3 is CASSAQPGLLLYEQYF. The CDR3 DNA follows: TGTGCCAGCAGCGCCCAACCGGGACTGCTCCTTTACGAGCAGTACTTC.

The gene calls are TRBV28 and TRBJ1-5; maybe TRBD1 (5 bases). Germline CDR1 reads MDHEN; CDR2 reads SYDVKM. The length of the CDR3 is 14 residues. Trimming removed 3 bases from V and 4 bases from J, with 10 bases in between. Here the CDR3 DNA reads TGTGCCAGCAGTTTTCGGGGGTGGAATCAGCCCCAGCATTTT. Its translation is CASSFRGWNQPQHF.

The V gene is TRBV25-1, the J gene TRBJ1-1; D may be TRBD1 (6 bases). Germline V gene sequence: CDR1 MGHDK, CDR2 SYGVNS. This CDR3 region has 15 residues. V was cut by 3 bases and J by 5 bases, with 16 bases left in between. The CDR3 here is CASSDRGSAGTEAFF. Written as DNA, the CDR3 is TGTGCCAGCAGTGATAGGGGGTCGGCGGGTACTGAAGCTTTCTTT.

The V and J genes are TRBV30 and TRBJ1-3, with TRBD1 as a possible D gene (6 bases). Trimming shortened V by 4 bases and J by 0 bases, and 7 bases separated the two germline ends. Germline CDR1 and CDR2: GTSNPN and SVGIG (reference sequence). The CDR3 has 13 residues. The chain's CDR3 is CAWTTGSGNTIYF. DNA of the CDR3: TGTGCCTGGACGACAGGCTCTGGAAACACCATATATTTT.

CDR3 DNA sequence: TGTGCCAGCAGCTCGGGACAGGGGTCGTACGAGCAGTACTTC. Protein: CASSSGQGSYEQYF. The V gene is TRBV7-9, the J gene TRBJ2-7; 10 bases map to TRBD1. V lost 4 bases to trimming and J lost 4 bases; unmatched junction nucleotides: 4. Germline CDR1 and CDR2: SEHNR and FQNEAQ (reference sequence). There are 14 residues in the CDR3.

This clone has only one observation. V is TRBV7-2 and J is TRBJ1-1, with no clear D. Trimming left V 2 bases short and J 1 base short, with 5 bases between. Germline V gene lookup returns CDR1 SGHTA and CDR2 FQGNSA. This CDR3 has 13 amino acids. CDR3 residues: CASSLQRNTEAFF. The CDR3 region has the DNA TGTGCCAGCAGCTTACAGCGGAACACTGAAGCTTTCTTT.

This sequence joins TRBV3-1 (or the pseudogene TRBV3-2) and TRBJ2-5, with a tentative D call TRBD1 (5 bases). CDR3 length: 16 residues. V lost 2 bases and J lost 4, with 17 bases in between. CDR1 LGHDT and CDR2 YNNKEL come from the germline V gene (reference sequence). The CDR3 region is CASSQTTAFWVETQYF. As DNA, the CDR3 is TGTGCCAGCAGCCAAACGACAGCGTTCTGGGTAGAGACCCAGTACTTC.

The table lists this clone with a few counts. This CDR3 is CASSQVGASKNIQYF. The CDR3 nucleotides are TGCGCCAGCAGCCAAGTTGGGGCGTCAAAAAACATTCAGTACTTC. The chain carries TRBV4-1 and TRBJ2-4; a possible D gene is TRBD1 (5 bases). This CDR3 is 15 amino acids long. V lost 1 base and J lost 4, with 11 bases in between. CDR1 is MGHRA, CDR2 YSYEKL, per germline.

The chain couples TRBV6-5 to TRBJ2-7; the match to TRBD2 covers 10 bases. The CDR3 runs to 16 residues. The J segment lost 0 bases and the V segment lost 0 bases, leaving 2 bases of the junction unmatched. Germline CDR1 MNHEY, CDR2 SVGAGI. Here the CDR3 DNA reads TGTGCCAGCAGTTACTCGACTAGCGGGTACTCCTACGAGCAGTACTTC. As protein: CASSYSTSGYSYEQYF.

The chain carries TRBV5-4 and TRBJ2-3; 15 nucleotides align to TRBD2. With 4 bases clipped from V and 6 bases from J, the junction kept 15 bases outside the gene matches. CDR1 and CDR2 from the germline V gene are SGHNT and YYREEE (reference sequence). The CDR3 is 19 residues long. This CDR3 is CASSPPRGLAGGVPDTQYF. The CDR3 nucleotides read TGTGCCAGCAGCCCCCCCCGAGGACTAGCGGGAGGGGTTCCTGATACGCAGTATTTT. Supplemented by reference TRBV5-4 and TRBJ2-3, the full variable domain reads ETGVTQSPTHLIKTRGQQVTLRCSSQSGHNTVSWYQQALGQGPQFIFQYYREEENGRGNFPPRFSGLQFPNYSSELNVNALELDDSALYLCASSPPRGLAGGVPDTQYFGPGTRLTVL.

The chain uses TRBV4-3 and TRBJ2-3; 8 bases are a match to TRBD2. V lost 0 bases to trimming and J lost 3 bases; unmatched junction nucleotides: 5. The CDR3 is 16 amino acids. The germline V gene encodes CDR1 LGHNA and CDR2 YSLEER. The CDR3 coding sequence is TGCGCCAGCAGCCAAGACTTCGGGAGGGGGACAGATACGCAGTATTTT. It encodes CASSQDFGRGTDTQYF.

The rearrangement links TRBV28 to TRBJ1-1; no reliable D call. This CDR3 region has 14 residues. Germline lookup yields CDR1 MDHEN and CDR2 SYDVKM. V lost 2 bases, J lost 5 bases, and 12 bases lay in between. In DNA, the CDR3 is TGTGCCAGCAGTTTAGGCGGGTTTGGAACTGAAGCTTTCTTT. As protein: CASSLGGFGTEAFF.

This chain uses TRBV18 with TRBJ2-1; 9 bases fit TRBD2. The V gene's germline CDR1 is KGHSH and CDR2 LQKENI. The length of the CDR3 is 19 residues. Trimming cost V 3 bases and J 0 bases; bases outside gene matches: 12. CDR3 residues: CASSPSAGGPQSSYNEQFF. CDR3 in DNA: TGTGCCAGCTCACCGTCCGCGGGGGGGCCCCAGAGCTCCTACAATGAGCAGTTCTTC.

The chain recombines TRBV7-2 with TRBJ2-4; no clear D gene. CDR1 SGHTA and CDR2 FQGNSA come from the germline V gene. The V gene lost 5 bases and the J gene lost 0 bases, with 11 bases spanning the gap. This CDR3 is 15 amino acids long. The CDR3 spells CASSLGGIAKNIQYF. In DNA, the CDR3 is TGTGCCAGCAGCCTTGGCGGCATAGCCAAAAACATTCAGTACTTC.